The clone carrying this T cell receptor beta chain was found once. Per germline, CDR1 ENHRY and CDR2 SYGVKD. V was trimmed by 2 bases and J by 0 bases, leaving 10 bases between them. The CDR3 sequence is 15 residues long. This record comes from a study of blood T cell repertoires in COVID-19. Original processing notes: Estimated nucleated cell counts came from reference gene primer amplification. Only in-frame clones appear in the TCRdb table, and some are missing; sequencing was by immunoSEQ multiplex PCR. V and J calls and clone size are given by that table; D and trimming were obtained from the DNA. Seen here are just under 65,000 clones, roughly 85% observed once, and the top ten hold about 40%.

The chain combines TRBV10-3 with TRBJ1-1, with TRBD1 as a possible D gene (6 bases). The source material was peripheral blood. The receptor's source is a human donor in a cohort sampled during active COVID-19. This chain's CDR3 is CAISEKDSLNTEAFF. The CDR3, as DNA: TGTGCCATCAGTGAGAAGGACAGCTTGAACACTGAAGCTTTCTTT.